These 31 T cell receptor beta chains originate from one sample sequenced in a study of blood T cells in healthy people across ages. A sample-barcoded 5' primer and a J-beta primer mix were used in a second PCR of roughly 7 to 12 cycles. MiXCR, run by TCRdb on the 5' RACE reads, gives a single entry per CDR3 protein. The sample lists approximately 730,000 distinct CDR3 sequences; around 46% were seen once. The material sequenced was blood. Receptor source: a woman aged 60-75 years in good health.

This clonotype was counted many times. The chain recombines TRBV4-3 with TRBJ2-1, with D perhaps matching TRBD1 or TRBD2 (5 bases each). Germline-derived CDR1 and CDR2 are LGHNA and YSLEER. This CDR3 has 17 amino acids. V was trimmed by 0 bases and J by 6 bases, leaving 18 bases between them. CDR3 nucleotides: TGCGCCAGCAGCCAAGATTGGGCCTCGGGGCCGAGCAATGAGCAGTTCTTC. The encoded protein is CASSQDWASGPSNEQFF.

J is TRBJ2-1 and V is TRBV28, with 13 bases that match TRBD2. The last part of the DNA fits TRBJ2-7 better; the J call may be wrong. Looked up from germline, CDR1 is MDHEN and CDR2 is SYDVKM. The CDR3 sequence is 14 residues long. CDR3 residues: CASRTSGSLNEQYF. The CDR3 nucleotides read TGTGCCAGCCGGACTAGCGGGAGTCTCAATGAGCAGTACTTC.

This clonotype was counted at least ten times. This chain joins TRBV6-2 or TRBV6-3 and TRBJ2-7, with TRBD1 matching over 7 bases. CDR1 is MNHEY, CDR2 SVGEGT, per germline. V shed 5 bases, J shed 7 bases, and the junction held 5 bases outside the gene matches. This CDR3 region has 12 residues. The CDR3 is CASSLPRGEQYF. CDR3 bases: TGTGCCAGCAGTCTCCCCAGGGGGGAGCAGTACTTC.

The chain joins TRBV5-1 to TRBJ2-5, with 14 bases that match TRBD2. Germline loops: CDR1 SGHRS, CDR2 YFSETQ. The CDR3 is 16 amino acids. J gave up 2 bases and V 6 bases, and 6 bases lay outside the gene matches. CDR3 region: CASTQGLAGEQETQYF. The DNA for the CDR3 is TGCGCCAGCACCCAGGGACTAGCGGGAGAACAAGAGACCCAGTACTTC.

This clonotype was seen only once. Given a much more abundant clone one base away, this may be a read error. The chain links TRBV20-1 to TRBJ2-6; no definite D call. V lost 6 bases and J lost 0, with 18 bases in between. This CDR3 comprises 17 residues. Looked up from germline, CDR1 is DFQATT and CDR2 is SNEGSKA (reference sequence). CDR3 loop: CSAQGRTTISGANVLTF. CDR3 bases: TGCAGTGCCCAAGGACGGACCACAATCTCTGGGGCCAACGTCCTGACTTTC.

This clonotype was recorded at least ten times. The V gene is TRBV7-2, the J gene TRBJ2-7, with D possibly being TRBD1 or TRBD2 (5 bases each). The V gene lost 3 bases and the J gene lost 2 bases, with 11 bases spanning the gap. CDR1 and CDR2 from the germline V gene are SGHTA and FQGNSA. CDR3 length equals 14 residues. In nucleotides, the CDR3 is TGTGCCAGCAGCTTGTGGGACGGGACCTACGAGCAGTACTTC. Protein sequence: CASSLWDGTYEQYF.

This clonotype was picked up a small number of times. The rearrangement joins TRBV6-5 to TRBJ2-5; D may correspond to TRBD1 or TRBD2 (5 bases each). The V gene's germline CDR1 is MNHEY and CDR2 SVGAGI. The CDR3 sequence is 16 residues long. The V end lost 1 base, the J end lost 2 bases, and 14 bases lay between the germline ends. The CDR3, as DNA: TGTGCCAGCAGTTACTTCGTCGGGACGATACAAGAGACCCAGTACTTC. Amino acid sequence: CASSYFVGTIQETQYF.

This CDR3 reads CSAMRLVNEQYF. CDR3 nucleotide sequence: TGCAGTGCCATGAGATTGGTGAATGAGCAGTACTTC. The chain combines TRBV20-1 with TRBJ2-5; D unresolved. CDR1 is DFQATT, CDR2 SNEGSKA, per germline (reference sequence). V gave up 6 bases and J gave up 11 bases, with 19 bases separating them. CDR3 size: 12 residues.

The chain combines TRBV30 with TRBJ1-2; D ambiguous. Trimming took off 4 bases at V and 8 bases at J, with 17 bases between the two ends. The CDR3 is 13 residues long. Germline CDR1 GTSNPN, CDR2 SVGIG (reference sequence). Here the CDR3 DNA reads TGTGCCTGGATACCGGCGACGGAGGGCGGCTACACCTTC. Residues: CAWIPATEGGYTF.

This clonotype was counted at least ten times. The chain has TRBV12-3 or TRBV12-4 and TRBJ2-1; 8 bases match TRBD2. J gave up 3 bases and V 7 bases, and 5 bases lay outside the gene matches. The CDR3 length is 14 residues. The chain's CDR3 is CASTSGGLYNEQFF. The DNA of the CDR3 is TGTGCCAGCACTTCGGGGGGGCTCTACAATGAGCAGTTCTTC.

V and J are TRBV9 and TRBJ2-7, with no clear D. The germline CDR1 and CDR2 sequences are SGDLS and YYNGEE. This CDR3 is 16 amino acids long. Trimming left V 4 bases short and J 3 bases short, with 20 bases between. This CDR3 is CASSPDPAGQLYEQYF. DNA for the CDR3: TGTGCCAGCAGCCCCGATCCAGCCGGGCAGCTCTACGAGCAGTACTTC.

This clonotype came up a few times. J is TRBJ2-1 and V is TRBV12-3 or TRBV12-4; D gene uncertain. CDR3 length: 11 amino acids. Between the trimmed V and J ends, which lost 6 bases and 4 bases, there was a span of 4 bases. CDR3 sequence reads: CASRGYNEQFF. In nucleotides, the CDR3 is TGTGCCAGCAGGGGGTACAATGAGCAGTTCTTC.

The rearrangement links TRBV29-1 to TRBJ2-5; tentatively, D is TRBD1 or TRBD2 (5 bases each). Trimming cost V 4 bases and J 4 bases, with 16 bases left between them. The CDR3 covers 14 residues. Germline assignment: CDR1 SQVTM and CDR2 ANQGSEA. The chain's CDR3 is CSVVEAGRRETQYF. CDR3 nucleotides: TGCAGCGTTGTTGAGGCAGGGAGAAGAGAGACCCAGTACTTC.

This clonotype was counted a few times. The rearrangement links TRBV20-1 to TRBJ2-3, with D perhaps matching TRBD2 (7 bases). The CDR3 runs 14 residues. The germline CDR1 and CDR2 sequences are DFQATT and SNEGSKA (reference sequence). Trimming cost V 3 bases and J 2 bases, with 12 bases left between them. CDR3 nucleotide sequence: TGCAGTGCTAGTCTCGGGGGGCCCACAGATACGCAGTATTTT. Encoded protein: CSASLGGPTDTQYF.

This clonotype was observed a few times. The genes are TRBV7-2 and TRBJ2-1; a possible D gene is TRBD2 (6 bases). Deletions cut 2 bases from V and 8 bases from J, with 16 bases between. The CDR3 spans 15 residues. Germline V gene lookup returns CDR1 SGHTA and CDR2 FQGNSA. The CDR3 loop reads CASSLRDSYLDEQFF. DNA for the CDR3: TGTGCCAGCAGCTTACGGGACTCCTATTTGGATGAGCAGTTCTTC. Using reference TRBV7-2 and TRBJ2-1 for the parts outside the CDR3, the full variable domain is GAGVSQSPSNKVTEKGKDVELRCDPISGHTALYWYRQSLGQGLEFLIYFQGNSAPDKSGLPSDRFSAERTGGSVSTLTIQRTQQEDSAVYLCASSLRDSYLDEQFFGPGTRLTVL.

This clonotype turned up a few times. V is TRBV5-1 and J is TRBJ2-6; D is possibly TRBD1 (5 bases). This CDR3 region has 15 residues. Trimming stripped 5 bases from V and 0 bases from J, with 9 bases between. Germline V gene sequence: CDR1 SGHRS, CDR2 YFSETQ. CDR3 in amino acids: CASSFRASGANVLTF. The CDR3 nucleotides are TGCGCCAGCAGTTTCAGGGCCTCTGGGGCCAACGTCCTGACTTTC. Complete variable domain (other parts from reference TRBV5-1 and TRBJ2-6): KAGVTQTPRYLIKTRGQQVTLSCSPISGHRSVSWYQQTPGQGLQFLFEYFSETQRNKGNFPGRFSGRQFSNSRSEMNVSTLELGDSALYLCASSFRASGANVLTFGAGSRLTVL.

This clonotype was recorded only once. The chain links TRBV20-1 to TRBJ1-1; 7 bases match TRBD1. Germline CDR1 reads DFQATT; CDR2 reads SNEGSKA (reference sequence). CDR3 size: 17 residues. Germline trimming cut 0 bases from V and 1 base from J; bases unmatched to any gene: 11. CDR3 region: CSARETFGGQSNTEAFF. CDR3 nucleotides: TGCAGTGCTAGAGAGACTTTCGGGGGACAGTCGAACACTGAAGCTTTCTTT.

This clonotype turned up a few times. The genes are TRBV13 and TRBJ1-1; TRBD1 is a possible D gene (5 bases). The germline V and J ends were trimmed by 5 bases and 0 bases, with 16 bases remaining between them. The CDR3 is 16 amino acids. Germline V gene sequence: CDR1 PRHDT, CDR2 FYEKMQ (reference sequence). The CDR3 loop is CASSPFALGVNTEAFF. CDR3 DNA sequence: TGTGCCAGCAGCCCCTTCGCCCTGGGGGTGAACACTGAAGCTTTCTTT.

In its sample, this clonotype was seen a few times. J is TRBJ1-5 and V is TRBV29-1; D is unclear. The V end was cut by 2 bases, the J end by 5 bases, with 13 bases between. The CDR3 spans 14 residues. Germline V gene data show CDR1 as SQVTM and CDR2 as ANQGSEA. In DNA form, the CDR3 reads TGCAGCGTTGAACCGACGGCAGCTGATCAGCCCCAGCATTTT. This encodes CSVEPTAADQPQHF.

The rearrangement links TRBV2 to TRBJ2-5, with D perhaps matching TRBD2 (5 bases). Trimming shortened V by 4 bases and J by 5 bases, and 11 bases separated the two germline ends. This CDR3 region has 13 residues. Germline CDR1 and CDR2: SNHLY and FYNNEI. CDR3 in DNA: TGTGCCAGCAGTGCGGAGGTCCGGGAGACCCAGTACTTC. Translating it yields CASSAEVRETQYF.

In regard to this clonotype: Because the CDR3 is missing its conserved closing phenylalanine or tryptophan, this is likely a read error. The V and J genes are TRBV15 and TRBJ2-5; 7 bases map to TRBD2. Unmatched junction bases numbered 8, after V lost 9 bases and J lost 4 bases. The CDR3 covers 13 residues. Germline-derived CDR1 and CDR2 are LNHNV and YYDKDF (reference sequence). The CDR3 protein is CATTKRDGETQYL. CDR3 in DNA: TGTGCCACTACGAAGCGGGACGGAGAGACCCAGTACTTA.

The chain recombines TRBV20-1 with TRBJ2-7; unclear D gene. The CDR3 runs 15 residues. Deletions cut 4 bases from V and 2 bases from J, with 18 bases between. Per germline, CDR1 DFQATT and CDR2 SNEGSKA (reference sequence). The CDR3 DNA sequence: TGCAGTGCTACCCTGTCGGGCTACGGAGCCTACGAGCAGTACTTC. Its protein product is CSATLSGYGAYEQYF.

The chain joins TRBV12-3 or TRBV12-4 to TRBJ1-4; no reliable D call. Trimming took 5 bases from V and 10 from J, leaving 20 bases between them. The CDR3 is made up of 15 amino acids. The CDR3 DNA sequence: TGTGCCAGCAGTGAAGGAGCAGGTGGTGGTGGAAAACTGTTTTTT. Amino acid sequence: CASSEGAGGGGKLFF.

The V and J genes are TRBV20-1 and TRBJ2-3; D ambiguous. The germline gives CDR1 DFQATT, CDR2 SNEGSKA (reference sequence). The CDR3 contains 13 residues. Trimming pared 5 bases from V and 2 bases from J, leaving 11 bases between. The DNA for the CDR3 is TGCAGTGCTGTCCCCCAGGTCACAGATACGCAGTATTTT. Residues: CSAVPQVTDTQYF.

The chain has TRBV20-1 and TRBJ2-4; TRBD2 agrees at 12 bases. The end of the DNA aligns better with TRBJ2-7, so the J call may be wrong. Germline CDR1 reads DFQATT; CDR2 reads SNEGSKA (reference sequence). CDR3 length: 15 amino acids. CDR3 protein: CSATDLTSGSYEQYF. The CDR3 DNA reads as TGCAGTGCTACCGATCTGACTAGCGGGAGTTACGAGCAGTACTTC.

This sequence joins TRBV27 and TRBJ1-2; a weak D match, TRBD1 (5 bases). The germline CDR1 and CDR2 sequences are MNHEY and SMNVEV (reference sequence). Trimming left V 4 bases short and J 6 bases short, with 15 bases between. The CDR3 has 14 amino acids. In DNA, the CDR3 is TGTGCCAGCAGTTCGATTTCGACGGGGGATGGCTACACCTTC. Translating gives CASSSISTGDGYTF.

This sequence joins TRBV7-2 and TRBJ1-6; 7 bases are a match to TRBD1. CDR3 length: 16 amino acids. V shed 5 bases and J 5 bases; nucleotides not matched to a gene: 9. Germline values: CDR1 SGHTA, CDR2 FQGNSA. CDR3 sequence (DNA): TGTGCCAGCAGCCGACGGCGGACAGGTGATAATTCACCCCTCCACTTT. Its protein is CASSRRRTGDNSPLHF.

This clonotype was observed a handful of times. The V and J genes are TRBV14 and TRBJ2-5, with TRBD2 identical over 13 bases. The J call may not be correct, given that the DNA end is closer to TRBJ2-7. The CDR3 is made up of 15 amino acids. In germline, CDR1 is SGHDN, CDR2 FVKESK. CDR3 residues: CASSRLAGGIYEQYF. CDR3 nucleotide sequence: TGTGCCAGCAGCCGACTAGCGGGGGGTATCTACGAGCAGTACTTC.

CDR3 nucleotides: TGTGCCAGCAGACCGACAGGGAAAGGTGAAAAACTGTTTTTT. It is translated as CASRPTGKGEKLFF. This chain links TRBV27 with TRBJ1-4, with 7 nucleotides matching TRBD1. Unmatched junction bases numbered 8, after V lost 6 bases and J lost 7 bases. CDR3 length: 14 amino acids. Germline V lookup: CDR1 MNHEY, CDR2 SMNVEV (reference sequence). Using reference TRBV27 and TRBJ1-4 for the parts outside the CDR3, the full variable domain is EAQVTQNPRYLITVTGKKLTVTCSQNMNHEYMSWYRQDPGLGLRQIYYSMNVEVTDKGDVPEGYKVSRKEKRNFPLILESPSPNQTSLYFCASRPTGKGEKLFFGSGTQLSVL.

The V and J genes are TRBV9 and TRBJ2-1, with 8 bases that match TRBD2. This CDR3 region has 17 residues. Germline V gene lookup returns CDR1 SGDLS and CDR2 YYNGEE. Unmatched junction bases numbered 15, after V lost 3 bases and J lost 7 bases. The CDR3 loop reads CASSDPSPGGAGNEQFF. In DNA, the CDR3 is TGTGCCAGCAGCGACCCCTCCCCCGGGGGGGCAGGGAATGAGCAGTTCTTC.

This chain connects TRBV6-5 to TRBJ1-5; 7 bases are shared with TRBD1. CDR1 is MNHEY and CDR2 is SVGAGI in the germline V gene. V lost 3 bases to trimming and J lost 6 bases; unmatched junction nucleotides: 14. The CDR3 has 17 residues. Here the CDR3 reads CASSYLVGRQGGQPQHF. In DNA form, the CDR3 reads TGTGCCAGCAGTTATTTAGTGGGGAGACAGGGAGGTCAGCCCCAGCATTTT.